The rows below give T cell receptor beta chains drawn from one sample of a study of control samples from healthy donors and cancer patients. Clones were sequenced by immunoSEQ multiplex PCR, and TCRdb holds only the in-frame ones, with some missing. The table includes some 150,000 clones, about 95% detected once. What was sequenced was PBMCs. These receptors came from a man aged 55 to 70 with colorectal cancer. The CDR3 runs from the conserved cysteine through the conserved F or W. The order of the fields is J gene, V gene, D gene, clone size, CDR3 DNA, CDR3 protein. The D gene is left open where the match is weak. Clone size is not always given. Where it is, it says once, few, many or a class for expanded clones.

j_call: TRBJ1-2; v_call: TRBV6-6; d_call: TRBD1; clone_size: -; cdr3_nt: TGTGCCAGCACCTTGACAGGGGGCGCGTATGGCTACACCTTC; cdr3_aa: CASTLTGGAYGYTF
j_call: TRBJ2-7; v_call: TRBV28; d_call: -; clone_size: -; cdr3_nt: TGTGCCAGCAGTTCTGGGCGGGACAAACCCTCCTACGAGCAGTACTTC; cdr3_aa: CASSSGRDKPSYEQYF
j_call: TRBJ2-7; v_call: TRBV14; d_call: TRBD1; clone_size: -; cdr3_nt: TGTGCCAGCAGCCCGACAGGGGCCTACGAGCAGTACTTC; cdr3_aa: CASSPTGAYEQYF
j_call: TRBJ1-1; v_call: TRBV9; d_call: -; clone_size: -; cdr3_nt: TGTGCCAGCAGCGTTTTTGGTACAGGCATGAACACTGAAGCTTTCTTT; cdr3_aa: CASSVFGTGMNTEAFF
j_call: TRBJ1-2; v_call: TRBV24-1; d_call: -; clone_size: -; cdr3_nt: TGTGCCACCAGTGACCCGCTGAGGGGCTACACCTTC; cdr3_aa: CATSDPLRGYTF
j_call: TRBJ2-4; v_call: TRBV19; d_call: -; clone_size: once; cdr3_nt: TGTGCCAGTAGTATAGAGGGGACACTCGCAGCCAAAAACATTCAGTACTTC; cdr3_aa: CASSIEGTLAAKNIQYF
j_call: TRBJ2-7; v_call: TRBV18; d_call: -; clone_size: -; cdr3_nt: TGTGCCAGCTCTCGGACGAGGGCGGGGACCTACGAGCAGTACTTC; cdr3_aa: CASSRTRAGTYEQYF
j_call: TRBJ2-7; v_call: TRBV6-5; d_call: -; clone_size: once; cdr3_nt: TGTGCCAGCAGCCTTATCGGTTCCTACGAGCAGTACTTC; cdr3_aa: CASSLIGSYEQYF
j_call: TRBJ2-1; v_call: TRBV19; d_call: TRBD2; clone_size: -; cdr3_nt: TGTGCCAGTAGTATAAGGGGCCTGCGGGGGGAGGGTGAGCAGTTCTTC; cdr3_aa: CASSIRGLRGEGEQFF
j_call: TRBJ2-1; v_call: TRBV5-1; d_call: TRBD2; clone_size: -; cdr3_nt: TGCGCCAGCAGTTCTGGACTAGCGGGGTACCACAATGAGCAGTTCTTC; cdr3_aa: CASSSGLAGYHNEQFF
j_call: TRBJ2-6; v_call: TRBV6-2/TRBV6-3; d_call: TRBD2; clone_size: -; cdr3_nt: TGTGCCAGCAGCTGGGGGGGATCTGGGGCCAACGTCCTGACTTTC; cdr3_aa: CASSWGGSGANVLTF
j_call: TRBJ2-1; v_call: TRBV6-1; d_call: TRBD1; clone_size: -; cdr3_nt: TGTGCCAGCAGTGAATATCGGGACAGGAGTTACAATGAGCAGTTCTTC; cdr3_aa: CASSEYRDRSYNEQFF
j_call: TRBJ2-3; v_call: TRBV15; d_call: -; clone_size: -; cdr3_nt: TGTGCCACCAGCCGTATTTTGGGGGGAGTCCCAGATACGCAGTATTTT; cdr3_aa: CATSRILGGVPDTQYF
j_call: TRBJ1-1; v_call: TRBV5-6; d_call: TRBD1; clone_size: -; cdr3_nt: TGTGCCAGCAGCTTACTCTCCGGGACAGCGAGCACTGAAGCTTTCTTT; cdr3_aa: CASSLLSGTASTEAFF
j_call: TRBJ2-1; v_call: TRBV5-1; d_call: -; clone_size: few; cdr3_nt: TGCGCCAGCAGCTTGGAGGGCCAAAGCTCCTACAATGAGCAGTTCTTC; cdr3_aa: CASSLEGQSSYNEQFF
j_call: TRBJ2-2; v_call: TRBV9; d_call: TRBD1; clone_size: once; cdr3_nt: TGTGCCAGCAGCCCCGGACAGGGGACCACCGGGGAGCTGTTTTTT; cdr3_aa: CASSPGQGTTGELFF
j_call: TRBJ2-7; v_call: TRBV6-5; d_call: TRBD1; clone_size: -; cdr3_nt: TGTGCCAGCCGTTCAGACGGGACAGGGACCTACGAGCAGTACTTC; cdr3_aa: CASRSDGTGTYEQYF
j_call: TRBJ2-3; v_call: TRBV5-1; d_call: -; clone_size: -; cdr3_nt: TGCGCCAGCAGCTCCATCAGGGAGTCATTTGTTACAGATACGCAGTATTTT; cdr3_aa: CASSSIRESFVTDTQYF